The clone carrying this TCR beta chain was found a few times. Its antigen is not identified. The sample is drawn from a study of cytomegalovirus exposure and HLA in healthy donors. Findings of the study overall: Most TCR sequences were seen very rarely across donors, but some public TCRs occurred in many. Within an earlier analysis, most TCR beta V segments proved productive either about 87% or about 30% of the time.

Vbeta (60) and Jbeta (13) primers were used in the PCR. The method was immunoSEQ multiplex PCR; TCRdb's version includes in-frame clones alone and lacks a portion of them. The table shows roughly 130,000 clones, with 60% to 85% occurring only once. Input material: PBMCs. This sequence was found in a human donor in good health.

The CDR3 coding sequence is TGCGCAGCTCAGGGGGGAACTGAAGCTTTCTTT. Amino acid sequence: CAAQGGTEAFF. The V and J genes are TRBV4-1 and TRBJ1-1; 7 positions match TRBD1. This CDR3 is 11 amino acids long. Germline V gene lookup returns CDR1 MGHRA and CDR2 YSYEKL.